This T cell receptor beta chain was observed in a study of T cell repertoires in cytomegalovirus infection. Study as a whole: CMV infection together with matching HLA type was indicated by public TCR beta signatures.

TCRdb reprocessed the reads via MiXCR and lists one record per CDR3 protein. The sample records over 250,000 distinct CDR3 sequences, 20% to 25% being singletons. This clonotype was observed many times. Its matching antigen is unknown. The CDR3 sequence is 14 residues long. Germline-derived CDR1 and CDR2 are SGHTA and FQGNSA. V was trimmed by 7 bases and J by 2 bases, leaving 12 bases between them. The receptor was isolated from a human donor in good health (CMV status not recorded). Some clones in this sample may be carry-over from other donors' samples. This sequence joins TRBV7-2 and TRBJ2-1; D not certain. This specimen consisted of cultured PBMCs, obtained from culture after CMV antigen stimulation. The CDR3 nucleotides read TGTGCCAGCATCCTTGACAAGACCTACAATGAGCAGTTCTTC. It specifies CASILDKTYNEQFF.